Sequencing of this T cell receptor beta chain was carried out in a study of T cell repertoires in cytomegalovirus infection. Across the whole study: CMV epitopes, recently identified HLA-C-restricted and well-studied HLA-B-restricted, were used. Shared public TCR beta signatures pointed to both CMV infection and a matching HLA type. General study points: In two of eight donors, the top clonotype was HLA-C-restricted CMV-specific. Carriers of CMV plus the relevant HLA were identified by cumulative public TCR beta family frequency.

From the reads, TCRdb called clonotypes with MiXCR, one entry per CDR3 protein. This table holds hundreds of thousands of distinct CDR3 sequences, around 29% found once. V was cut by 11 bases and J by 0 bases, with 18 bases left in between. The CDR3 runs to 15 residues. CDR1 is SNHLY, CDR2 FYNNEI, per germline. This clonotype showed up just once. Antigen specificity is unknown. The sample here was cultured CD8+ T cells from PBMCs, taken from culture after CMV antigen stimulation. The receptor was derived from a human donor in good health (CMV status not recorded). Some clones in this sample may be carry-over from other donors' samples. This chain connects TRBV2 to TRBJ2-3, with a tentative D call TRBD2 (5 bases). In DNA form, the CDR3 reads TGTGCCTTTCCCAAAGAGGGCACTAGCACAGATACGCAGTATTTT. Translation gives CAFPKEGTSTDTQYF.